This T cell receptor beta chain is drawn from a study of blood T cell repertoires in COVID-19. Repertoires were generated with immunoSEQ multiplex PCR, while TCRdb's copy carries only in-frame clones and drops some. The sample has about 130,000 clones, around 80% seen once. The sequenced sample was peripheral blood. This receptor was taken from a human donor in a cohort sampled during active COVID-19.

CDR3 DNA: TGTGCCAGCTCACCAGGGACAGCCCGTACCTACGAGCAGTACTTC. The encoded protein is CASSPGTARTYEQYF. The rearrangement uses TRBV18 and TRBJ2-7; 7 bases agree with TRBD1. CDR1 and CDR2 from the germline V gene are KGHSH and LQKENI. This CDR3 comprises 15 residues. With 2 bases clipped from V and 2 bases from J, the junction kept 6 bases outside the gene matches.